The rows below give T cell receptor beta chains drawn from one sample of a study of T-cell memory formation after mild COVID-19. TCRdb passed the 5' RACE reads through MiXCR, listing each CDR3 protein once. The data hold 400,000 or so distinct CDR3 sequences, with around 19% observed a single time. Sequences were obtained from PBMCs or a T cell subset sorted from them (not recorded which). These receptor sequences come from an adult woman who had mild COVID-19 (a few samples of this study predate the infection). Cell type and time point are not known. The CDR3 runs from the conserved cysteine through the conserved F or W. Each record gives: J gene, clone size, V gene, D gene, CDR3 protein, CDR3 DNA. A D gene is named only where the DNA matches it firmly. Only part of the rows carry a size: once, few, many, or a class if the clone is expanded.

>TRBJ2-2|.|TRBV30|TRBD1
CAWQQGGLAGELFF
TGTGCCTGGCAACAGGGGGGATTAGCCGGGGAGCTGTTTTTT
>TRBJ2-7|.|TRBV4-3|TRBD1
CASSRDGTGAVEQYF
TGCGCCAGCAGCCGGGATGGGACAGGGGCTGTCGAGCAGTACTTC
>TRBJ1-2|.|TRBV19|.
CASSIGSANYGYTF
TGTGCCAGTAGTATCGGCAGCGCTAACTATGGCTACACCTTC
>TRBJ1-2|few|TRBV12-3/TRBV12-4|TRBD1
CASSFPDRNYGYTF
TGTGCCAGCAGTTTCCCGGACAGGAACTATGGCTACACCTTC
>TRBJ2-7|.|TRBV29-1|.
CSVAKGQQGPYEQYF
TGCAGCGTTGCAAAGGGGCAGCAGGGCCCCTACGAGCAGTACTTC
>TRBJ2-7|.|TRBV2|TRBD1
CARGQGGYEQYF
TGTGCCAGGGGACAGGGTGGATACGAGCAGTACTTC
>TRBJ2-1|.|TRBV14|.
CASSQDGGTGVGINEQFF
TGTGCCAGCAGCCAAGATGGGGGGACGGGAGTAGGGATCAATGAGCAGTTCTTC
>TRBJ2-7|few|TRBV13|.
CASTLRGSKYEQYF
TGTGCCAGCACCCTGAGGGGTTCCAAGTACGAGCAGTACTTC
>TRBJ2-1|once|TRBV21-1|.
CASRPRTSGPPMGEVGNEQFF
TGTGCCAGCAGACCCCGGACTAGCGGGCCCCCAATGGGGGAGGTGGGCAATGAGCAGTTCTTC
>TRBJ1-3|few|TRBV9|.
CASSVRVGAGNTIYF
TGTGCCAGCAGCGTGAGAGTGGGAGCAGGAAACACCATATATTTT
>TRBJ2-2|few|TRBV7-9|.
CASPRGPVDAGELFF
TGTGCCAGCCCCCGGGGCCCCGTCGATGCCGGGGAGCTGTTTTTT
>TRBJ2-7|.|TRBV6-2/TRBV6-3|.
CASSSPLNRVAVEQYF
TGTGCCAGCAGTTCCCCTCTTAACAGGGTTGCGGTCGAGCAGTACTTC
>TRBJ2-7|.|TRBV27|TRBD2
CASSISIAGYYEQYF
TGTGCCAGCAGTATAAGCATAGCGGGATACTACGAGCAGTACTTC
>TRBJ1-6|few|TRBV12-3/TRBV12-4|TRBD1
CASSRQGVNSPLHF
TGTGCCAGCAGTCGACAGGGCGTTAATTCACCCCTCCACTTT
>TRBJ2-7|once|TRBV12-3/TRBV12-4|.
CASSRLPTYEQYF
TGTGCCAGCAGTCGTCTCCCAACCTACGAGCAGTACTTC
>TRBJ1-1|.|TRBV20-1|.
CSARDLAGNTEAFF
TGCAGTGCTAGAGATCTGGCCGGAAACACTGAAGCTTTCTTT
>TRBJ1-2|.|TRBV7-3|.
CASSLTPPGSPNYGYTF
TGTGCCAGCAGCTTAACACCTCCGGGCAGTCCTAACTATGGCTACACCTTC
>TRBJ2-3|.|TRBV10-3|TRBD2
CAISAGTSGGEDTQYF
TGTGCCATCAGCGCCGGGACTAGCGGGGGTGAAGATACGCAGTATTTT
>TRBJ2-1|many|TRBV5-1|TRBD1
CASSSQGDVNEQFF
TGCGCCAGCAGTTCCCAGGGGGATGTCAATGAGCAGTTCTTC
>TRBJ2-3|.|TRBV18|.
CASSLTSPQTSDTQYF
TGTGCCAGCTCACTCACCTCGCCACAGACTAGTGATACGCAGTATTTT
>TRBJ2-1|.|TRBV24-1|TRBD2
CATSVGGRAWNEQFF
TGTGCCACCAGTGTAGGCGGGAGGGCTTGGAATGAGCAGTTCTTC
>TRBJ2-3|.|TRBV6-5|TRBD1
CASSFGQGKTTDTQYF
TGTGCCAGCAGTTTCGGACAGGGGAAGACCACAGATACGCAGTATTTT
>TRBJ1-3|.|TRBV5-1|.
CASSVGQTGNTIYF
TGCGCCAGCAGCGTCGGACAGACGGGAAACACCATATATTTT
>TRBJ1-5|.|TRBV7-2|.
CASSLRGDSNSNQPQHF
TGTGCCAGCAGCTTACGAGGAGACAGTAATAGCAATCAGCCCCAGCATTTT
>TRBJ2-5|few|TRBV7-3|.
CASSLTPSKGETQYF
TGTGCCAGCAGCTTAACGCCTAGCAAAGGAGAGACCCAGTACTTC
>TRBJ1-1|once|TRBV27|.
CASRVEGSGVTEAFF
TGTGCCAGCAGGGTAGAGGGTTCGGGTGTAACTGAAGCTTTCTTT
>TRBJ2-6|few|TRBV15|.
CATSRGAGANVLTF
TGTGCCACCAGCAGAGGGGCTGGGGCCAACGTCCTGACTTTC
>TRBJ2-2|.|TRBV5-1|.
CASSFEVSNGELFF
TGCGCCAGCAGCTTTGAGGTCTCGAACGGGGAGCTGTTTTTT
>TRBJ1-2|many|TRBV7-3|.
CASSIQGFNYGYTF
TGTGCCAGCAGCATACAGGGTTTTAACTATGGCTACACCTTC
>TRBJ2-3|.|TRBV18|.
CASSPGSRDTQYF
TGTGCCAGCTCACCGGGCTCTCGAGATACGCAGTATTTT
>TRBJ2-1|.|TRBV7-9|.
CASSDGGRGGNEQFF
TGTGCCAGCAGCGACGGGGGCCGAGGGGGAAATGAGCAGTTCTTC
>TRBJ1-1|few|TRBV7-2|TRBD1
CASRFRQGPTEAFF
TGTGCCAGCAGGTTCCGACAGGGACCCACTGAAGCTTTCTTT
>TRBJ2-1|.|TRBV4-3|.
CASSQDEGSGNNEQFF
TGCGCCAGCAGCCAAGATGAGGGAAGCGGTAACAATGAGCAGTTCTTC
>TRBJ1-5|few|TRBV30|.
CAWRGLQGQPQHF
TGTGCCTGGAGAGGACTGCAAGGTCAGCCCCAGCATTTT
>TRBJ2-3|.|TRBV4-1|TRBD2
CASSQDFERAGSTDTQYF
TGCGCCAGCAGCCAAGATTTCGAACGAGCGGGGAGCACAGATACGCAGTATTTT
>TRBJ2-1|.|TRBV12-3/TRBV12-4|TRBD2
CASSSWTSGSLRTYNEQFF
TGTGCCAGCAGTTCGTGGACTAGCGGGAGTTTAAGGACCTACAATGAGCAGTTCTTC
>TRBJ1-1|few|TRBV20-1|.
CSARDRRVGNTEAFF
TGCAGTGCTAGAGATAGGCGTGTTGGGAACACTGAAGCTTTCTTT
>TRBJ1-5|few|TRBV15|.
CATNLDGLSNQPQHF
TGTGCCACCAACCTTGACGGACTTAGCAATCAGCCCCAGCATTTT
>TRBJ2-1|few|TRBV7-9|.
CASSPSSPANEQFF
TGTGCCAGCAGCCCCTCGAGCCCCGCGAATGAGCAGTTCTTC
>TRBJ2-7|.|TRBV19|.
CASSVGRAYEQYF
TGTGCCAGTAGTGTCGGCAGAGCCTACGAGCAGTACTTC
>TRBJ2-7|few|TRBV6-6|.
CASTSGPQIYEQYF
TGTGCCAGCACGTCAGGCCCTCAGATCTACGAGCAGTACTTC
>TRBJ2-7|few|TRBV12-3/TRBV12-4|TRBD1
CASSHIRRTGYEQYF
TGTGCCAGCAGTCATATACGGAGGACAGGCTACGAGCAGTACTTC
>TRBJ1-5|.|TRBV9|.
CASGEGTHQPQHF
TGTGCCAGCGGGGAGGGGACGCATCAGCCCCAGCATTTT
>TRBJ2-7|.|TRBV20-1|TRBD2
CSARNRDSLRLAGSYEQYF
TGCAGTGCTAGAAATAGGGATTCACTACGGCTAGCGGGGTCCTACGAGCAGTACTTC
>TRBJ2-1|few|TRBV7-3|TRBD2
CASSSGGAGLTYNEQFF
TGTGCCAGCAGCTCCGGGGGAGCGGGGCTGACTTACAATGAGCAGTTCTTC